This T cell receptor (beta chain) was sequenced during a study of blood T cells in healthy people across ages. Sample-barcoded 5' priming and a J-beta primer mix drove a second PCR of about 7 to 11 cycles. TCRdb redid the calling of the 5' RACE reads with MiXCR, one entry per CDR3 protein. The table shows 1.5 million to 2 million distinct CDR3 sequences, with around half occurring only once. Extraction of total RNA produced a minimum of 5.5 micrograms from each sample. This clonotype was seen a handful of times. The target antigen is unknown. Findings and caveats of the study: Donors of long life had a larger count of naive CD4+ cells and greater diversity than aged donors. Older age went with lower TCR beta diversity per million T cells, in a roughly linear way. PBMCs went unsorted, and a conclusive naive versus antigen-experienced comparison was therefore prevented.

This sequence originates from a woman in her 40s in good health. The sequencing sample was made of blood.

The CDR3: CATGPGTAQTGYTF. In nucleotides, the CDR3 is TGCGCCACCGGACCTGGGACGGCCCAAACTGGCTACACCTTC. This sequence joins TRBV5-1 and TRBJ1-2; the D gene is possibly TRBD1 (5 bases). From germline, CDR1 is SGHRS and CDR2 YFSETQ. The germline V and J ends were trimmed by 9 bases and 7 bases, with 22 bases remaining between them. The CDR3 length is 14 residues. Based on the CDR3 plus reference TRBV5-1 and TRBJ1-2, the full variable domain is KAGVTQTPRYLIKTRGQQVTLSCSPISGHRSVSWYQQTPGQGLQFLFEYFSETQRNKGNFPGRFSGRQFSNSRSEMNVSTLELGDSALYLCATGPGTAQTGYTFGSGTRLTVV.